Described below is a single T cell receptor beta chain sequence and its context. Its cognate antigen is unknown. TCRdb redid the calling of the RT-PCR reads with MiXCR, one entry per CDR3 protein. The sample carries some 800,000 distinct CDR3 sequences, over 20% recorded once. This entry belongs to a study of response to subunit inactivated influenza vaccine. General study results and limits: Seasonal influenza vaccination, on each occasion, was suggested by the authors to recruit few new T cells.

Trimming left V 3 bases short and J 7 bases short, with 10 bases between. Germline CDR1 SGHNT, CDR2 YENEEA. There are 13 residues in the CDR3. V gene TRBV11-3 combines with J gene TRBJ2-1, with TRBD2 as a possible D gene (5 bases). The TCR originated in a man aged 45-65 years who received an inactivated influenza vaccine. The sequenced sample was PBMCs from blood, obtained 4 to 6 days after vaccination. The CDR3: CASSFRRGNEQFF. The CDR3 nucleotides are TGTGCCAGCAGCTTTAGACGAGGGAATGAGCAGTTCTTC. Looking up the rest from reference TRBV11-3 and TRBJ2-1 gives the full variable domain: EAGVVQSPRYKIIEKKQPVAFWCNPISGHNTLYWYLQNLGQGPELLIRYENEEAVDDSQLPKDRFSAERLKGVDSTLKIQPAELGDSAVYLCASSFRRGNEQFFGPGTRLTVL.